The present entry profiles one TCR beta chain with its context. Its antigen remains undetermined. Base qualities are missing; no much larger clone stands one base away. The entry originates in a study of immune reconstitution after stem cell transplant in scleroderma (dated by TCRdb to 2016 to 2017). The library was made by RT-PCR. Instrument on record: Illumina MiSeq. Through fastp at Q25 and MiXCR, TCRdb rebuilt clones from the public reads, retaining in-frame beta chains. Identical CDR3 protein sequences are pooled into one entry, listed with their most common genes and DNA. The sample profile shows more than 2,000 distinct CDR3 sequences; 8% to 9.5% of them were found once. The ten most abundant clones make up over 20% of the sample. Compared with germline, V lacks 5 bases and J lacks 1 base; bases without a gene match: 3. There are 15 amino acids in the CDR3, from cysteine to phenylalanine inclusive. Only the CDR3 part of the read is kept: 45 bases, read in frame from the first base.

The chain employs TRBV12-3 or TRBV12-4 and TRBJ2-2, with TRBD1 matching 8 junction bases. The sample was gathered before or after autologous hematopoietic stem cell transplantation (not recorded which). The receptor comes from a male donor with systemic sclerosis. The CDR3: CASSRQGMNTGELFF. The bases are TGTGCCAGCAGTCGACAGGGGATGAACACCGGGGAGCTGTTTTTT.